This entry lists 19 T cell receptor beta chains sequenced from one sample in a study of T cells in Graves' hyperthyroidism and ophthalmopathy. Amplification of TCR beta CDR3 regions was performed using RNA transcripts as template. RT-PCR in the first round (using the HTBI primer set) targeted the TCR CDR3. In TCRdb, the multiplex PCR reads were re-called with MiXCR into one record per CDR3 protein. The table shows a few hundred thousand distinct CDR3 sequences, with around 15% occurring only once. The material sequenced was blood. These TCRs come from a woman in her twenties or thirties with Graves' ophthalmopathy.

This clonotype was seen repeatedly, ten times or more. V is TRBV2 and J is TRBJ1-2; 11 positions agree with TRBD1. Germline-derived CDR1 and CDR2 are SNHLY and FYNNEI. Trimming removed 7 bases from V and 14 bases from J; junction bases left unmatched: 3. The CDR3 spans 10 residues. The CDR3 loop is CASKDRGLTF. As DNA, the CDR3 is TGTGCCAGCAAGGACAGGGGGCTGACCTTC.

This rearrangement joins TRBV25-1 to TRBJ2-7, with D tentatively TRBD2 (5 bases). Germline V gives CDR1 MGHDK, CDR2 SYGVNS. The CDR3 spans 16 residues. Deletions cut 6 bases from V and 1 base from J, with 19 bases between. Here the CDR3 reads CASRGRFLGGSYEQYF. CDR3 sequence (DNA): TGTGCCAGCAGGGGTAGATTCTTGGGCGGGTCCTACGAGCAGTACTTC.

V and J are TRBV20-1 and TRBJ2-7; 12 nucleotides line up with TRBD2. Germline V gene data show CDR1 as DFQATT and CDR2 as SNEGSKA (reference sequence). The CDR3 has 13 residues. Germline trimming cut 3 bases from V and 6 bases from J; bases unmatched to any gene: 3. The CDR3 DNA follows: TGCAGTGCTAGGACTAGCGGGAGCGCCGAGCAGTACTTC. Protein product: CSARTSGSAEQYF.

This clonotype has a count of ten or more. CDR3 region: CASRTQRRGLAGGISSGEQYF. Here the CDR3 DNA reads TGTGCCAGCAGGACGCAGCGACGAGGACTAGCGGGAGGTATCTCTTCGGGCGAGCAGTACTTC. The chain links TRBV12-3 or TRBV12-4 to TRBJ2-7; TRBD2 matches at 14 bases. V lost 6 bases to trimming and J lost 6 bases; unmatched junction nucleotides: 25. The CDR3 extends over 21 amino acids.

There are a few counts of this clonotype. This chain connects TRBV12-3 or TRBV12-4 to TRBJ1-1; a possible D gene is TRBD1 (5 bases). CDR3 size: 14 residues. Trimming removed 5 bases at V and 0 bases at J, with 10 bases between. The CDR3 DNA sequence: TGTGCCAGCAGTCGCAGGGCCATGAACACTGAAGCTTTCTTT. This codes for CASSRRAMNTEAFF.

This clonotype was picked up one time. The chain is built from TRBV19 and TRBJ2-7; D assignment may be TRBD1 or TRBD2 (5 bases each). V lost 9 bases and J 8 bases, leaving 23 bases between the germline ends. CDR1 is LNHDA, CDR2 SQIVND, per germline (reference sequence). The CDR3 has 14 amino acids. The CDR3: CASTTPGPRGQQYF. CDR3 bases: TGTGCCAGCACGACCCCGGGACCGCGCGGGCAGCAGTACTTC. The variable domain in full, completed from reference TRBV19 and TRBJ2-7, reads DGGITQSPKYLFRKEGQNVTLSCEQNLNHDAMYWYRQDPGQGLRLIYYSQIVNDFQKGDIAEGYSVSREKKESFPLTVTSAQKNPTAFYLCASTTPGPRGQQYFGPGTRLTVT.

This clonotype was observed a handful of times. The genes are TRBV29-1 and TRBJ1-5; the D is unclear. V lost 4 bases and J 0 bases, leaving 10 bases between the germline ends. Germline CDR1 SQVTM, CDR2 ANQGSEA. This CDR3 is 14 amino acids long. This chain's CDR3 is CSVVSGYSNQPQHF. CDR3 in DNA: TGCAGCGTTGTTTCAGGATATAGCAATCAGCCCCAGCATTTT.

This clonotype was seen repeatedly, ten times or more. This sequence joins TRBV4-3 and TRBJ1-5; TRBD1 matches at 9 bases. Trimming cost V 1 base and J 8 bases; bases outside gene matches: 6. CDR3 length: 15 residues. CDR1 is LGHNA, CDR2 YSLEER, per germline. The DNA of the CDR3 is TGCGCCAGCAGCCAAGGGGGGACAGGGAGAGAGCCCCAGCATTTT. This codes for CASSQGGTGREPQHF.

Ten or more counts support this clonotype. V is TRBV3-1 and J is TRBJ2-1; either TRBD1 or TRBD2 may supply D (5 bases each). The germline gives CDR1 LGHDT, CDR2 YNNKEL (reference sequence). Trimming took 0 bases from V and 8 from J, leaving 17 bases between them. The CDR3 is made up of 16 amino acids. CDR3 sequence: CASSQEWGRMSDEQFF. CDR3 coding DNA: TGTGCCAGCAGCCAAGAATGGGGGAGAATGAGTGATGAGCAGTTCTTC.

The chain carries TRBV15 and TRBJ2-5, with D perhaps matching TRBD2 (6 bases). This CDR3 is 13 amino acids long. From germline, CDR1 is LNHNV and CDR2 YYDKDF (reference sequence). Trimming stripped 3 bases from V and 1 base from J, with 6 bases between. This CDR3 is CATSREGQETQYF. In DNA form, the CDR3 reads TGTGCCACCAGCAGGGAGGGCCAAGAGACCCAGTACTTC. The full variable domain, its missing parts supplied by reference TRBV15 and TRBJ2-5, is DAMVIQNPRYQVTQFGKPVTLSCSQTLNHNVMYWYQQKSSQAPKLLFHYYDKDFNNEADTPDNFQSRRPNTSFCFLDIRSPGLGDTAMYLCATSREGQETQYFGPGTRLLVL.

This clonotype was picked up many times. The chain links TRBV6-1 to TRBJ2-7; TRBD2 matches at 9 bases. The V segment lost 8 bases and the J segment 4 bases; nucleotides outside the gene matches: 6. This CDR3 has 13 amino acids. CDR1 MNHNS and CDR2 SASEGT come from the germline V gene. CDR3 region: CASARTSEYEQYF. CDR3 DNA sequence: TGTGCCAGCGCTAGGACTAGCGAGTACGAGCAGTACTTC.

In this sample, this clonotype turned up many times. The rearrangement joins TRBV29-1 to TRBJ2-7, with 11 bases aligning to TRBD2. V dropped 6 bases and J dropped 2; count of bases not matched to a gene: 6. This CDR3 is 14 amino acids long. Germline V gives CDR1 SQVTM, CDR2 ANQGSEA. This CDR3 is CSVGTSGFTYEQYF. The CDR3 region has the DNA TGCAGCGTAGGGACTAGCGGCTTTACCTACGAGCAGTACTTC.

The chain recombines TRBV5-1 with TRBJ1-6; TRBD1 matches 7 bases. This CDR3 has 15 residues. The ends lost 0 bases at V and 6 bases at J; junction bases unmatched: 3. Per the germline V gene, CDR1 is SGHRS and CDR2 is YFSETQ. The CDR3 is CASSLVAGGNSPLHF. The CDR3 nucleotides are TGCGCCAGCAGCTTGGTTGCAGGGGGTAATTCACCCCTCCACTTT. The variable domain in full, with the rest retrieved from reference TRBV5-1 and TRBJ1-6, is KAGVTQTPRYLIKTRGQQVTLSCSPISGHRSVSWYQQTPGQGLQFLFEYFSETQRNKGNFPGRFSGRQFSNSRSEMNVSTLELGDSALYLCASSLVAGGNSPLHFGNGTRLTVT.

In this sample, this clonotype turned up many times. J is TRBJ2-7 and V is TRBV10-3; a weak D match, TRBD2 (6 bases). The CDR3 loop spans 17 amino acids. Germline V gene lookup returns CDR1 ENHRY and CDR2 SYGVKD. V was cut by 3 bases and J by 2 bases, with 20 bases left in between. The CDR3 loop is CAISDPEGGGKPYEQYF. In DNA, the CDR3 is TGTGCCATCAGTGACCCCGAAGGAGGCGGGAAGCCCTACGAGCAGTACTTC.

In its sample, this clonotype was seen many times. This sequence joins TRBV2 and TRBJ2-5; TRBD1 is a possible D gene (6 bases). Germline V lookup: CDR1 SNHLY, CDR2 FYNNEI. The ends were cut back, 7 bases at V and 5 bases at J, with 14 bases in the middle. The CDR3 sequence is 13 residues long. CDR3 bases: TGTGCCAGCACTTTCGACAGGAAGGAGACCCAGTACTTC. It specifies CASTFDRKETQYF.

The gene calls are TRBV5-1 and TRBJ2-2; no clear D gene. The CDR3 is made up of 16 amino acids. The V end lost 6 bases, the J end lost 1 base, and 16 bases lay between the germline ends. Germline assignment: CDR1 SGHRS and CDR2 YFSETQ. The CDR3 nucleotides read TGCGCCAGCACCTTATATGAACTGAAGAACACCGGGGAGCTGTTTTTT. Protein sequence: CASTLYELKNTGELFF.

Only a few counts were recorded for this clonotype. The chain recombines TRBV5-6 with TRBJ2-5; no reliable D call. Germline loops: CDR1 SGHDT, CDR2 YYEEEE. V gave up 5 bases and J gave up 4 bases, with 9 bases separating them. The CDR3 has 12 amino acids. In DNA, the CDR3 is TGTGCCAGCAGTCCTACCCCAGAGACCCAGTACTTC. Translated, it gives CASSPTPETQYF.

At least ten counts were recorded for this clonotype. This CDR3 is CASSPAGAFDTQYF. The CDR3 nucleotides read TGTGCCAGCAGCCCAGCAGGAGCGTTCGATACGCAGTATTTT. The V and J genes are TRBV4-2 and TRBJ2-3; D is uncertain. Germline CDR1 is LGHNA and CDR2 is YNFKEQ. This CDR3 region has 14 residues. V was cut by 4 bases and J by 6 bases, with 14 bases left in between.

This clonotype was picked up many times. The genes are TRBV10-3 and TRBJ1-2; TRBD1 matches at 11 bases. The V segment lost 4 bases and the J segment 8 bases; nucleotides outside the gene matches: 15. The CDR3 has 17 residues. CDR1 and CDR2 from the germline V gene are ENHRY and SYGVKD. This chain's CDR3 is CAISGDTMGQGVEGYTF. CDR3 coding DNA: TGTGCCATCAGTGGAGATACGATGGGACAGGGGGTTGAAGGCTACACCTTC.